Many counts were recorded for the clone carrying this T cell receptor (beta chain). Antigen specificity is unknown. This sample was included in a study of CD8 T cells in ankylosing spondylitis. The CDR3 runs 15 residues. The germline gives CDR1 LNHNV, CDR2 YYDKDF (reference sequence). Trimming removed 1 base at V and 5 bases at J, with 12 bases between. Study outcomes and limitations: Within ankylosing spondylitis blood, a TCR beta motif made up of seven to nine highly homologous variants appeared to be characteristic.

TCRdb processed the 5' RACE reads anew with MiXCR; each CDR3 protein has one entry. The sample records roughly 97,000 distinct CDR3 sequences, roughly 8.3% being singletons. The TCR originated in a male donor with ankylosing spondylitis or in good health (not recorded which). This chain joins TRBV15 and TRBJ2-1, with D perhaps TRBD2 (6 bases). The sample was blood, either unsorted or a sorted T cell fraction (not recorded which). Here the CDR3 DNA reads TGTGCCACCAGCAGAGCTAGCGCCCCCGACAATGAGCAGTTCTTC. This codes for CATSRASAPDNEQFF.